Listed below are T cell receptor beta chains from one sample, sequenced in a study of T cells after yellow fever vaccination. Using its own MiXCR run on the 5' RACE reads, TCRdb lists one record per CDR3 protein. Of 300,000 to 400,000 distinct CDR3 sequences listed, roughly 8% are singletons. Sequencing was performed on PBMCs, taken about 41 days after the first yellow fever vaccination. The receptor set was obtained from a man younger than 35 who received the YFV17D yellow fever vaccine. Both conserved end residues are part of each CDR3. D genes are given only for firm matches. Rows may omit the clone size; those that give it use once, few, many or a size class.

D gene,clone size,J gene,V gene,CDR3 protein,CDR3 DNA
NA,many,TRBJ2-2,TRBV7-6,CASSSGLLNTGELFF,TGTGCCAGCAGCTCCGGACTGTTAAACACCGGGGAGCTGTTTTTT
NA,NA,TRBJ2-5,TRBV9,CASSVGARGTETQYF,TGTGCCAGCAGCGTTGGGGCGCGGGGTACAGAGACCCAGTACTTC
TRBD1,NA,TRBJ1-2,TRBV4-1,CASSRTAPPGTDNYGYTF,TGCGCCAGCAGCCGCACCGCCCCCCCCGGGACAGATAACTATGGCTACACCTTC
TRBD2,many,TRBJ2-7,TRBV5-1,CASSFSGWGGNEQYF,TGCGCCAGCAGCTTCTCCGGATGGGGGGGGAACGAGCAGTACTTC
TRBD1,many,TRBJ1-2,TRBV7-2,CASSPTGALYGYTF,TGTGCCAGCAGCCCTACAGGGGCCCTCTATGGCTACACCTTC
TRBD2,NA,TRBJ2-2,TRBV12-3/TRBV12-4,CASRTGTSIGELFF,TGTGCCAGCAGGACCGGGACTAGCATCGGGGAGCTGTTTTTT
NA,NA,TRBJ1-1,TRBV13,CASSFGGKSTEAFF,TGTGCCAGCAGCTTTGGGGGGAAATCCACTGAAGCTTTCTTT
NA,NA,TRBJ2-5,TRBV5-1,CASSLEGPGETQYF,TGCGCCAGCAGCTTGGAAGGTCCAGGAGAGACCCAGTACTTC
NA,few,TRBJ2-5,TRBV6-1,CASSGTQSAETQYF,TGTGCCAGCAGTGGGACCCAATCCGCAGAGACCCAGTACTTC
NA,NA,TRBJ1-5,TRBV6-2/TRBV6-3,CASKGWGHDNQPQHF,TGTGCCAGCAAAGGTTGGGGCCACGACAATCAGCCCCAGCATTTT